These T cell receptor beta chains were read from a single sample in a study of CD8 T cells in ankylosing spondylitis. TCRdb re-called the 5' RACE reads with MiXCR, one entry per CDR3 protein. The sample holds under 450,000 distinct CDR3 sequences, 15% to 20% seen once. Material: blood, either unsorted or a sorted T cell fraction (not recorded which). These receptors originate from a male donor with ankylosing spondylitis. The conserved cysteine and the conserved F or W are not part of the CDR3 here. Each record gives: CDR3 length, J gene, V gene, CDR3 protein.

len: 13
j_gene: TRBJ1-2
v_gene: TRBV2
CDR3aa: ASRGTGGAFNGYT

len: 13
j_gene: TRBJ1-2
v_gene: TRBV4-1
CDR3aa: ASSQGGKGNYGYT

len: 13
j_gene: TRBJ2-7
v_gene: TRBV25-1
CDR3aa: ASSESEGSGYEQY

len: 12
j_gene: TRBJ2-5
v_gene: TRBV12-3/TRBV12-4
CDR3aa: ASTPSGSWETQY

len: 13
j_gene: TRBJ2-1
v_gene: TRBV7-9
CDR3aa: ASSSLGGNYNEQF

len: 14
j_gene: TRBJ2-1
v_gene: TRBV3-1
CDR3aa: ASSQESGFLVDVPF

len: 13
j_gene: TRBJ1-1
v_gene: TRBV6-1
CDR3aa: ASNRQPYSNTEAF

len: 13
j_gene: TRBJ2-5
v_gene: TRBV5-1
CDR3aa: ASSGQAQRQETQY

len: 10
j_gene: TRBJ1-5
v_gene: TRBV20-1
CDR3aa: SAGQTNQPQH

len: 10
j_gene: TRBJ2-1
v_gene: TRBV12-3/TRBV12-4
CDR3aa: ASSLDSFEQF

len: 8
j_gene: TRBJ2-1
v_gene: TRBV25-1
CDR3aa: ASSRTEEV

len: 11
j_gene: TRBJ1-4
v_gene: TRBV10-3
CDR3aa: AISETGREKLF

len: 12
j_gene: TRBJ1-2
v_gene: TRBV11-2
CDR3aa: ASSLGYSYYGYT

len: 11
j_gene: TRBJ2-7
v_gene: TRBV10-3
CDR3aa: AISGRGVDEQY

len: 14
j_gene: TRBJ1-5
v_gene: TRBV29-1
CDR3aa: SVEARWTLSNQPQH

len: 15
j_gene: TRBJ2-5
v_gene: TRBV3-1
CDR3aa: ASSQVTSGRRRETQY

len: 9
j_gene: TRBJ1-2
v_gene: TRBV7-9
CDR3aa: ASSRSDGYT

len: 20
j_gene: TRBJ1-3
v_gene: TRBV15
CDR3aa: ATSSRQGRGLASVFPGNTIY

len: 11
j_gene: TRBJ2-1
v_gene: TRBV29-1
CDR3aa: SAIPGGYNEQF

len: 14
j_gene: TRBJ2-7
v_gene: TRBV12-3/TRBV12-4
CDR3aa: ASSLGGLAGRYEQY

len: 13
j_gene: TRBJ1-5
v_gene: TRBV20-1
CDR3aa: SARAAGLTNQPQH

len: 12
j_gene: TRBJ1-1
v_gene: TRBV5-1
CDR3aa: ASSPRQGATEAF

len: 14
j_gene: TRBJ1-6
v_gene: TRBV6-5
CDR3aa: ASSSWDRVANSPLH

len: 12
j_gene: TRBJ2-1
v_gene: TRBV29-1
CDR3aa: SVNGWFRNNEQF

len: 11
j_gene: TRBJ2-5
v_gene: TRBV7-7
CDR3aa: ASSALAVETQY

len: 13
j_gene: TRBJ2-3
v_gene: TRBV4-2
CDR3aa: ASSQVTSGTDTQY

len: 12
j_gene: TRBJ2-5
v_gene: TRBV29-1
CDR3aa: SVHPRQKQETQY

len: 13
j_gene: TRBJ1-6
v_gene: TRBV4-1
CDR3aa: ASSHDPTYNSPLH

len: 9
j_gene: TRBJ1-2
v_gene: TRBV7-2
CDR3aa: ASSVASGYT

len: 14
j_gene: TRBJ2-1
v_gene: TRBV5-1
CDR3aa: ASSLLSSGGYNEQF

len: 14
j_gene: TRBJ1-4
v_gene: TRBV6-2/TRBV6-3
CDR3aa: ASSYGRTGINEKLF

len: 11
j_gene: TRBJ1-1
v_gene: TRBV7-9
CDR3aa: ASSQNPNTEAF

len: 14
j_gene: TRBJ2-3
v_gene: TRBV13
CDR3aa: ASSSRGGGSSDTQY

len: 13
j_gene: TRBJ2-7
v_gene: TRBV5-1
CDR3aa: ASSLVSGSLYEQY

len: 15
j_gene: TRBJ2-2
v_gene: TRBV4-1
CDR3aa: ASSQVRAGWSTGELF

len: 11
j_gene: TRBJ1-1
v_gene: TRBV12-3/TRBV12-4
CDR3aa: ASSRGTITEAF

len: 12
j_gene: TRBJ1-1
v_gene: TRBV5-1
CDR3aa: ANSPGTAFTEAF

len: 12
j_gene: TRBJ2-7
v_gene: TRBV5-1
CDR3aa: ASSLAGKIYEQY

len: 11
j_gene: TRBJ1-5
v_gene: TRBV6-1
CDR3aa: ASLGVGNQPQH

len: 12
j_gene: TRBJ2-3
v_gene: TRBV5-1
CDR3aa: ASSWTIGDDTQY

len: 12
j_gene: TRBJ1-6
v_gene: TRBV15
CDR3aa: ATRRGQNNSPLH

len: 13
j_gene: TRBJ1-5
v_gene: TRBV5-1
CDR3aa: ASSLTGLSNQPQH

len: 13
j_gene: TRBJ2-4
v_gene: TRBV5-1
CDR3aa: ASRPGGGAKNIQY

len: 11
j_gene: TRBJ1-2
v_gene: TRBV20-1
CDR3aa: SARDHLDYGYT

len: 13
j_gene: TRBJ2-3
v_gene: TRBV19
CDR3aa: ASSMRRGSWDTQY

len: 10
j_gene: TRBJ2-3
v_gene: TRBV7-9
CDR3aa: ASQHLTDTQY

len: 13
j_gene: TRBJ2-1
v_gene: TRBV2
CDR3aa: ASSRTDSSYNEQF

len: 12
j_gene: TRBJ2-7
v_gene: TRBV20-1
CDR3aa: SARSSGGAYEQY

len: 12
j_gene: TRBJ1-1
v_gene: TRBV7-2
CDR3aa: ASSLFGGNTEAF

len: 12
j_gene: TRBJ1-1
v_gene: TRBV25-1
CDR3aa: ASSDPGGLTEAF

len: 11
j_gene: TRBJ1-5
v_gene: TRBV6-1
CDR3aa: ASSGQFNQPQH

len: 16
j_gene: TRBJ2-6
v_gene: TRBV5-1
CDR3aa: ASSLSGGLNSGANVLT

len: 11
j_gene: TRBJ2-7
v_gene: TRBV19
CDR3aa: ASSRTVSYEQY